The subject of this entry is one TCR beta chain. CDR3 length equals 12 residues. Trimming stripped 5 bases from V and 5 bases from J, with 9 bases between. The germline gives CDR1 SEHNR, CDR2 FQNEAQ (reference sequence). Sequencing was performed with immunoSEQ multiplex PCR; in TCRdb, only in-frame clones are kept and a portion is missing. This table has approximately 470,000 clones, 81% appearing once. Free of recent acute infections or vaccinations, the donors were healthy HIV-negative adults. The sample originates from a study of shared clonotypes between healthy human individuals. Study-wide context: Aged between 18 and 49, the donors were two women and three men.

This rearrangement joins TRBV7-9 to TRBJ2-5, with unresolved D. This sequence was found in a woman between 35 and 50 years old in good health. Some clones in this sample may be carry-over from other donors' samples. The sample consisted of PBMCs. The CDR3 is CASSPHGETQYF. CDR3 DNA sequence: TGTGCCAGCAGCCCTCATGGGGAGACCCAGTACTTC.